This T cell receptor (beta chain) comes out of a study of T cells after posttransplantation cyclophosphamide. Study-wide findings and caveats: Donor CD8+ memory clones often dominated recipient blood repertoires at later times. Recipient CMV seropositivity and CMV reactivation strongly tracked TRB clonality.

To note about this clone: Its antigen is not known.

Methotrexate plus calcineurin inhibitor accompanied controls' myeloablative marrow transplants; sampling was 1 year later. Profiling relied on immunoSEQ multiplex PCR, and the TCRdb table lists in-frame clones only, not all of them. The sample includes approximately 15,000 clones, approximately 78% of them seen just once. The germline gives CDR1 MNHEY, CDR2 SMNVEV (reference sequence). CDR3 size: 15 residues. J gave up 7 bases and V 5 bases, and 8 bases lay outside the gene matches. The sequencing used PBMCs, collected around 59 weeks after allogeneic stem cell transplant with calcineurin inhibitor and methotrexate. This TCR derives from a young adult male patient who received an allogeneic stem cell transplant from an unrelated donor, was CMV-positive, and had acute and chronic GVHD. Some T cells may be graft donor cells. The rearrangement uses TRBV27 and TRBJ2-7; TRBD2 aligns across 13 bases. CDR3 loop: CASSRGLAGVEEQYF. As DNA, the CDR3 is TGTGCCAGCAGTAGAGGACTAGCGGGAGTTGAAGAGCAGTACTTC.